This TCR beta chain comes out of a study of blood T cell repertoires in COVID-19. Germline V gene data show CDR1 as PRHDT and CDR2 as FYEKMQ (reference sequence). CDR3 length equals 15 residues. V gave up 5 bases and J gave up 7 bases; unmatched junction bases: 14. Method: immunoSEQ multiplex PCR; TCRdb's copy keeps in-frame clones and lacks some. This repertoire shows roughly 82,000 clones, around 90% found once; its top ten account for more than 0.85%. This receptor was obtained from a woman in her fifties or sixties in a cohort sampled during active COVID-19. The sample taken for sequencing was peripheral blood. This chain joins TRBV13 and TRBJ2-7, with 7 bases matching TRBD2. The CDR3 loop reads CASSPPMAGAGEQYF. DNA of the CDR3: TGTGCCAGCAGCCCGCCGATGGCGGGAGCCGGGGAGCAGTACTTC.